The rows below give T cell receptor beta chains drawn from one sample of a study of TIL therapy for anti-PD-1-resistant metastatic lung cancer. Some clones are missing from TCRdb's copy, which holds only in-frame ones; the method was immunoSEQ multiplex PCR. The sample lists about 95,000 clones, roughly 65% occurring once. Sequenced here: tumor tissue, sampled at baseline. Receptors originate from a person aged 25 to 80 with non-small cell lung cancer. Both conserved end residues are trimmed from each CDR3.

v_gene	j_gene	len	CDR3aa
TRBV29-1	TRBJ1-2	9	SAGGVDGYT
TRBV27	TRBJ2-1	15	ASSLLASGGAFNEQF
TRBV7-3	TRBJ1-6	12	ASSLIGSDSPLH
TRBV15	TRBJ1-4	12	ATSRDTGDEKLF
TRBV5-1	TRBJ1-4	12	ASSYTGSDEKLF
TRBV7-2	TRBJ1-6	13	ASSLFFRENSPLH
TRBV7-2	TRBJ1-5	13	ASSFRHRNNQPQH
TRBV5-1	TRBJ2-7	12	ASRTGTITAPET
TRBV10-2	TRBJ2-3	13	ASSEATSGSDTQY
TRBV6-5	TRBJ1-2	12	ASSSPRTGIGYT
TRBV4-3	TRBJ2-2	13	ASSHYSGNTGELF
TRBV6-6	TRBJ2-7	13	ASRTSGQGTHEQY
TRBV6-5	TRBJ2-3	13	ASTSGVTFTDTQY
TRBV6-5	TRBJ1-2	10	AGGAGQRLYT
TRBV19	TRBJ2-1	13	ASSSTGSGLNEQF
TRBV6-1	TRBJ1-2	11	ASSEAGDDGYT
TRBV27	TRBJ1-1	13	ASSLSGRFNTEAF
TRBV7-9	TRBJ1-6	11	ASRGTQYSPLH
TRBV11-2	TRBJ2-1	9	ASSTNNEQF
TRBV6-2/TRBV6-3	TRBJ1-2	10	ASSPGGYGYT